The source of this T cell receptor beta chain is a study of graft-versus-host responses after intestinal transplantation. Across the whole study: Multivisceral, liver-intestinal, or isolated intestinal transplants were received by the recipients. For approximately three years after anti-thymocyte globulin induction, all recipients took tacrolimus and steroids. General study points: GvH clones occurred in recipient marrow; some first appeared in ileum or blood. Circulating GvH clones peaking coincided with falling HvG clones soon after transplant.

Only in-frame clones appear in the TCRdb table, and some are missing; sequencing was by immunoSEQ multiplex PCR. The table has approximately 85,000 clones, 90% to 95% seen once; the top ten hold less than 1.5%. On this clone: Its target is not known.

The germline V gene encodes CDR1 SGHAT and CDR2 FQNNGV. Trimming removed 8 bases from V and 4 bases from J, with 23 bases in between. The CDR3 has 16 residues. Sequencing was performed on unstimulated CD8+ T cells sorted from spleen or lymph node cells, taken before transplant. The TCR sequence derives from a human donor who was the organ donor for an intestinal transplant. The rearrangement uses TRBV11-2 and TRBJ1-2; D is unclear. Here the CDR3 reads CASGSRFDGRIYGYTF. The CDR3 nucleotides read TGTGCCAGCGGCTCTAGGTTTGATGGGAGGATCTATGGCTACACCTTC. Based on the CDR3 plus reference TRBV11-2 and TRBJ1-2, the full variable domain is EAGVAQSPRYKIIEKRQSVAFWCNPISGHATLYWYQQILGQGPKLLIQFQNNGVVDDSQLPKDRFSAERLKGVDSTLKIQPAKLEDSAVYLCASGSRFDGRIYGYTFGSGTRLTVV.